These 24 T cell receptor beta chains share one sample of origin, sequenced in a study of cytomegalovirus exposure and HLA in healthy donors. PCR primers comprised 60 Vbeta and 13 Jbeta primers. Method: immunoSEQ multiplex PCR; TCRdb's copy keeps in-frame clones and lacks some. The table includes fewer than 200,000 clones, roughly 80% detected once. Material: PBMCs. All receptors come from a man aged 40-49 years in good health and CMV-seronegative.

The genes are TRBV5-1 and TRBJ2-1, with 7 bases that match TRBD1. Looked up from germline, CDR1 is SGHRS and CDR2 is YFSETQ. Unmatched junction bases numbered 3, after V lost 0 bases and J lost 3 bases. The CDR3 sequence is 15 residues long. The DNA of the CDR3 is TGCGCCAGCAGCTTGGAGGGACAGAGCTACAATGAGCAGTTCTTC. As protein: CASSLEGQSYNEQFF.

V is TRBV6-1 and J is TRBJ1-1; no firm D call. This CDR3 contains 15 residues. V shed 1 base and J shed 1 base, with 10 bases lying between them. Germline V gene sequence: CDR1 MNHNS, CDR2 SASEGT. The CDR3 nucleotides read TGTGCCAGCAGTGAAGGGTACTATACGAACACTGAAGCTTTCTTT. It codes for CASSEGYYTNTEAFF.

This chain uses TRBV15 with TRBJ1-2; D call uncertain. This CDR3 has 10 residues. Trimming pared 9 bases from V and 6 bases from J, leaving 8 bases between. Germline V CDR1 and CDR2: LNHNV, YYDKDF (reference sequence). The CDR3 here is CATEEDGYTF. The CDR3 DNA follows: TGTGCCACGGAAGAGGATGGCTACACCTTC.

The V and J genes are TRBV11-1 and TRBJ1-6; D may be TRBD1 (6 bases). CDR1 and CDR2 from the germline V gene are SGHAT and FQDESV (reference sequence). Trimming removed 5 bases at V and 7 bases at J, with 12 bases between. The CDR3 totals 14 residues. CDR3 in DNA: TGTGCCAGCAGCACCGGGACAAGGAATTCACCCCTCCACTTT. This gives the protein CASSTGTRNSPLHF.

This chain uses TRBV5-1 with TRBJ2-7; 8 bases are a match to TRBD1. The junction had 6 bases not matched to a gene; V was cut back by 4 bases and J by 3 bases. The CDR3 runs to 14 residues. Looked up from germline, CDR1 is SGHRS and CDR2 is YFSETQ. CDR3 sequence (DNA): TGCGCCAGCAGCGTGACCGGGACAGGCTACGAGCAGTACTTC. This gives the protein CASSVTGTGYEQYF.

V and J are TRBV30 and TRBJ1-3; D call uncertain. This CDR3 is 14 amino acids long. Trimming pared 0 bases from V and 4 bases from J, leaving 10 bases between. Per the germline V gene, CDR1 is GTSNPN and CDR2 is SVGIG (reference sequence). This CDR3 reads CAWSVLSSGNTIYF. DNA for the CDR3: TGTGCCTGGAGTGTACTTTCATCGGGAAACACCATATATTTT.

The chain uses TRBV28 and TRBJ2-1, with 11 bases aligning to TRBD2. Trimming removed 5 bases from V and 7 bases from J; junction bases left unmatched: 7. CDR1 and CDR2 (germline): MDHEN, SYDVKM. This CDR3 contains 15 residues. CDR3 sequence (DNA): TGTGCCAGCAGTACAGCTAGCGGGGGGACGAATGAGCAGTTCTTC. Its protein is CASSTASGGTNEQFF.

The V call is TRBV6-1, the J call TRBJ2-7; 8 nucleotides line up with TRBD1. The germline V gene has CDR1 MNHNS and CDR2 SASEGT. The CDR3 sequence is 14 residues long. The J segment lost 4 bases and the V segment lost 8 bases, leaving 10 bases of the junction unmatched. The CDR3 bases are TGTGCCAGCGGGGAGGCGGACAGGGCTTACGAGCAGTACTTC. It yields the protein CASGEADRAYEQYF.

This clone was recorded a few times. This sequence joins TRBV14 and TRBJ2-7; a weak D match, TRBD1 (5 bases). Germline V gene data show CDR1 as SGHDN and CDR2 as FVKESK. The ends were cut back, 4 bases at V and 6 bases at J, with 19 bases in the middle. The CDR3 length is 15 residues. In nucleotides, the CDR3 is TGTGCCAGCAGCCTTGCCGGCCAGGGTTGGGGCGAGCAGTACTTC. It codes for CASSLAGQGWGEQYF.

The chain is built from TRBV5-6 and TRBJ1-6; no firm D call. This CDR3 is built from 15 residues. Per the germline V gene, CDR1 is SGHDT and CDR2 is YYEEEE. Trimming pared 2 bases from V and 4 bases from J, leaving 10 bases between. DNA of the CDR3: TGTGCCAGCAGCTTCGGTAGCTCTTATAATTCACCCCTCCACTTT. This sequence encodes CASSFGSSYNSPLHF. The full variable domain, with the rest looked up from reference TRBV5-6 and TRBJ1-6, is DAGVTQSPTHLIKTRGQQVTLRCSPKSGHDTVSWYQQALGQGPQFIFQYYEEEERQRGNFPDRFSGHQFPNYSSELNVNALLLGDSALYLCASSFGSSYNSPLHFGNGTRLTVT.

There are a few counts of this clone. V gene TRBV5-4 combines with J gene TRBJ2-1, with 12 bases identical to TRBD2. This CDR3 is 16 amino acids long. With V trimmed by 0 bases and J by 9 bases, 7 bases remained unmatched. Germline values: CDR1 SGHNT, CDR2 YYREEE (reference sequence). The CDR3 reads CASSLEASGGAVEQFF. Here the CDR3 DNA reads TGTGCCAGCAGCTTGGAGGCTAGCGGGGGGGCGGTTGAGCAGTTCTTC.

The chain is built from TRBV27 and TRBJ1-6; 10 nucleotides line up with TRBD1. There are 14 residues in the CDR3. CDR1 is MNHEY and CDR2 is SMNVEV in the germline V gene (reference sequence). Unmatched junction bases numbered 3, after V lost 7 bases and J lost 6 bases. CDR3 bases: TGTGCCAGCAAGGGGGACAGGGGTAATTCACCCCTCCACTTT. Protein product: CASKGDRGNSPLHF.

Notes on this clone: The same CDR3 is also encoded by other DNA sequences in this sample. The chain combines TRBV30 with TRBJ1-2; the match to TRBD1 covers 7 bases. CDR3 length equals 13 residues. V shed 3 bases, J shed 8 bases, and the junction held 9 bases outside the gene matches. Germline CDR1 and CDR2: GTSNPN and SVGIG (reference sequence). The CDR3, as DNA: TGTGCCTGGAGAAAACAGGGGCCGGGCGGCTACACCTTC. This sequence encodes CAWRKQGPGGYTF.

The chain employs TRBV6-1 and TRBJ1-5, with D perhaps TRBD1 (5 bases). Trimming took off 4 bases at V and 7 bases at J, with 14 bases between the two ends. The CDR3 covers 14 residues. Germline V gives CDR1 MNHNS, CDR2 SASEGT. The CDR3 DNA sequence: TGTGCCAGCAGTGGGGGGACTCGGTACCAGCCCCAGCATTTT. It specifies CASSGGTRYQPQHF.

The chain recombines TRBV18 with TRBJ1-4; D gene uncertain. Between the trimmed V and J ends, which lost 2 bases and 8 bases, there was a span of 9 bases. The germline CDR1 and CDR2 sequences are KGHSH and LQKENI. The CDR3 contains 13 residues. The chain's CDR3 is CASSPTGREKLFF. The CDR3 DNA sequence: TGTGCCAGCTCACCAACGGGTCGGGAAAAACTGTTTTTT. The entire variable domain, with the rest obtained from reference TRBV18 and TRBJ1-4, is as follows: NAGVMQNPRHLVRRRGQEARLRCSPMKGHSHVYWYRQLPEEGLKFMVYLQKENIIDESGMPKERFSAEFPKEGPSILRIQQVVRGDSAAYFCASSPTGREKLFFGSGTQLSVL.

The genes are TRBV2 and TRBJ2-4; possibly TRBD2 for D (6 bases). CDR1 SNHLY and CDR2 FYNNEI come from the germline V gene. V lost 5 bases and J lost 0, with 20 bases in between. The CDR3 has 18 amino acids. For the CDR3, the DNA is TGTGCCAGCAGTCCGGGGGACGGAGGAATTTTAGCCAAAAACATTCAGTACTTC. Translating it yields CASSPGDGGILAKNIQYF.

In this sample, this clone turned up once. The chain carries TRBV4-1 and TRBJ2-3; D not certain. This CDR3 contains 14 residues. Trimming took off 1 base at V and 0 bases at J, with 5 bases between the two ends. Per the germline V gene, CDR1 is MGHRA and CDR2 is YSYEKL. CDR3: CASSQGSSTDTQYF. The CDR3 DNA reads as TGCGCCAGCAGCCAAGGTTCTAGCACAGATACGCAGTATTTT.

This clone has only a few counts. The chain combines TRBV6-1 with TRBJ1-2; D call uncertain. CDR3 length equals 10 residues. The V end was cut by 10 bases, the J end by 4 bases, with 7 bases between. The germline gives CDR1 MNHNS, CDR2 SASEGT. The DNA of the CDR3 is TGTGCCACTAAATCCTATGGCTACACCTTC. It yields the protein CATKSYGYTF.

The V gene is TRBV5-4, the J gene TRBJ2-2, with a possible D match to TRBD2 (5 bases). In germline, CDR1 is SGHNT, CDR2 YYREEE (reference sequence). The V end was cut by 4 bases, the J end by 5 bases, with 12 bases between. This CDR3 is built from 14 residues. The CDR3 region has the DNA TGTGCCAGCAGCCCAGCGGTCCAGACCGGGGAGCTGTTTTTT. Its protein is CASSPAVQTGELFF.

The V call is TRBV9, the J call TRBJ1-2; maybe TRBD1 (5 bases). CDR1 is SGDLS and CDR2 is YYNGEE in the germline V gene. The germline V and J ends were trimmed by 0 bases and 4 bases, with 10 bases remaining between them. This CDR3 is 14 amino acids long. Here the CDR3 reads CASSVADSAYGYTF. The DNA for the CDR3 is TGTGCCAGCAGCGTAGCTGACAGTGCCTATGGCTACACCTTC.

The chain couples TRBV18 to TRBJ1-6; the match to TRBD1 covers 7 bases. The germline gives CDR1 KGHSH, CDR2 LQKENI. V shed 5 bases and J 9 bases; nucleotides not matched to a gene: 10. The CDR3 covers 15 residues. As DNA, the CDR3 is TGTGCCAGCTCAAGCGGAACAGGGGTTGCTTCACCCCTCCACTTT. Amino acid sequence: CASSSGTGVASPLHF.

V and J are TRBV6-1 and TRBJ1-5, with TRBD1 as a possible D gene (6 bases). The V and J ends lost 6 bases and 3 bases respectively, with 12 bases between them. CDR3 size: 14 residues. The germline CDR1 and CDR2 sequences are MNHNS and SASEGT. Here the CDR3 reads CASRSGGHNQPQHF. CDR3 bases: TGTGCCAGCAGATCTGGGGGCCACAATCAGCCCCAGCATTTT.

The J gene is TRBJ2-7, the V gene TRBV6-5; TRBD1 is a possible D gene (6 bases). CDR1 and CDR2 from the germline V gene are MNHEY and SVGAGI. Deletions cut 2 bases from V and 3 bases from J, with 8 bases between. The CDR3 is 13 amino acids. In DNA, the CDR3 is TGTGCCAGCAGTTACGGACAGAACTACGAGCAGTACTTC. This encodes CASSYGQNYEQYF.

CDR3 DNA: TGTGCCAGCAGCCCCGACAGGGGGACGTCCTGGGGGACTGAAGCTTTCTTT. Amino acids: CASSPDRGTSWGTEAFF. The chain is built from TRBV9 and TRBJ1-1, with TRBD1 identical over 9 bases. Per the germline V gene, CDR1 is SGDLS and CDR2 is YYNGEE. CDR3 length equals 17 residues. The ends lost 4 bases at V and 5 bases at J; junction bases unmatched: 15.